Shown below are 20 T cell receptor beta chains from a single sample sequenced in a study of T cells after yellow fever vaccination. TCRdb fed the 5' RACE reads into MiXCR, producing one record per CDR3 protein. The repertoire holds under 600,000 distinct CDR3 sequences, with roughly 13% as singletons. The sample in question was PBMCs, obtained on the day of the yellow fever booster vaccination. These receptor sequences come from a man in his thirties or forties who received the YFV17D yellow fever vaccine.

The table lists this clonotype with a few counts. The chain joins TRBV7-2 to TRBJ2-7, with D tentatively TRBD1 (6 bases). The CDR3 runs 15 residues. The V gene's germline CDR1 is SGHTA and CDR2 FQGNSA. Trimming shortened V by 4 bases and J by 1 base, and 14 bases separated the two germline ends. CDR3 in DNA: TGTGCCAGCAGCTCCAATCCGGACAGATCCTACGAGCAGTACTTC. Translating it yields CASSSNPDRSYEQYF.

This clonotype occurred a few times. CDR3 region: CASSYRRTDTQYF. The DNA for the CDR3 is TGTGCCAGCAGTTACCGTCGGACAGATACGCAGTATTTT. V usage is TRBV6-2 or TRBV6-3 and J usage is TRBJ2-3; D ambiguous. Per the germline V gene, CDR1 is MNHEY and CDR2 is SVGEGT. V was trimmed by 2 bases and J by 3 bases, leaving 6 bases between them. The CDR3 is made up of 13 amino acids.

This clonotype was recorded a few times. The rearrangement joins TRBV7-2 to TRBJ1-3; 7 bases match TRBD1. The V gene end was trimmed by 3 bases and the J gene end by 4 bases; junction bases not matched to a gene: 6. The CDR3 extends over 15 amino acids. CDR1 and CDR2 from the germline V gene are SGHTA and FQGNSA. This CDR3 is CASSLTGLSGNTIYF. CDR3 nucleotide sequence: TGTGCCAGCAGCTTGACAGGGTTGTCGGGAAACACCATATATTTT.

CDR3 nucleotides: TGTGCCAGCAGTGATCCCCGGACTAGCACGGAGACCCAGTACTTC. This sequence encodes CASSDPRTSTETQYF. This chain links TRBV25-1 with TRBJ2-5; 8 bases align to TRBD2. The J segment lost 5 bases and the V segment lost 3 bases, leaving 8 bases of the junction unmatched. CDR1 and CDR2 from the germline V gene are MGHDK and SYGVNS. CDR3 length: 15 residues.

This clonotype was seen only a few times. This chain joins TRBV29-1 and TRBJ2-1, with D possibly matching TRBD2 (5 bases). CDR1 is SQVTM, CDR2 ANQGSEA, per germline. V was clipped by 6 bases and J by 10 bases, with 22 bases between them. CDR3 length equals 14 residues. In nucleotides, the CDR3 is TGCAGCGTCCCGACCCGGCTAGTGTCGGGGGAGCAGTTCTTC. It is translated as CSVPTRLVSGEQFF.

This chain links TRBV29-1 with TRBJ2-3; D perhaps matches TRBD2 (6 bases). CDR3 size: 14 residues. Germline V gene data show CDR1 as SQVTM and CDR2 as ANQGSEA. Trimming took off 6 bases at V and 2 bases at J, with 15 bases between the two ends. CDR3 residues: CSVAAGTPTDTQYF. CDR3 in DNA: TGCAGCGTAGCAGCTGGGACTCCCACAGATACGCAGTATTTT.

Points on this clonotype: One end of the junction does not line up with germline, which may come from a read error. This rearrangement joins TRBV30 to TRBJ2-2; the D gene is possibly TRBD2 (5 bases). Germline-derived CDR1 and CDR2 are GTSNPN and SVGIG (reference sequence). This CDR3 region has 14 residues. The CDR3 sequence is CAWNFYGNTGEMFF. CDR3 sequence (DNA): TGTGCCTGGAATTTTTACGGGAACACCGGGGAGATGTTTTTT. Full variable domain (rest looked up from reference TRBV30 and TRBJ2-2): SQTIHQWPATLVQPVGSPLSLECTVEGTSNPNLYWYRQAAGRGLQLLFYSVGIGQISSEVPQNLSASRPQDRQFILSSKKLLLSDSGFYLCAWNFYGNTGEMFFGEGSRLTVL.

The chain employs TRBV6-5 and TRBJ2-5; D possibly corresponds to TRBD1 (5 bases). CDR3 length equals 15 residues. V was shortened by 0 bases and J by 5 bases, with 13 bases between the two germline ends. Looked up from germline, CDR1 is MNHEY and CDR2 is SVGAGI. The CDR3 loop reads CASSYSGAVAETQYF. CDR3 coding DNA: TGTGCCAGCAGTTACTCTGGGGCCGTTGCCGAGACCCAGTACTTC.

The chain has TRBV20-1 and TRBJ2-3; 7 nucleotides align to TRBD1. The length of the CDR3 is 14 residues. CDR1 is DFQATT and CDR2 is SNEGSKA in the germline V gene (reference sequence). Losses at the gene ends were 1 base for V and 2 bases for J; bases not matched to a gene: 3. In DNA form, the CDR3 reads TGCAGTGCTAGAGGGACAGGCAACACAGATACGCAGTATTTT. The encoded protein is CSARGTGNTDTQYF.

The chain links TRBV6-1 to TRBJ2-7; D may be TRBD1 (5 bases). This CDR3 is 14 amino acids long. With 4 bases removed from V and 2 bases from J, the gap between germline ends came to 12 bases. Germline V CDR1 and CDR2: MNHNS, SASEGT. The CDR3 protein is CASSAQGQTYEQYF. CDR3 nucleotide sequence: TGTGCCAGCAGTGCGCAGGGTCAAACCTACGAGCAGTACTTC.

This chain uses TRBV10-3 with TRBJ2-2; 8 bases align to TRBD1. The germline gives CDR1 ENHRY, CDR2 SYGVKD. The V segment lost 7 bases and the J segment 7 bases; nucleotides outside the gene matches: 8. The CDR3 totals 14 residues. The CDR3, as DNA: TGTGCCATCATGGCGACAGGGGTTGACGGGGAGCTGTTTTTT. It yields the protein CAIMATGVDGELFF.

The chain combines TRBV29-1 with TRBJ2-3; perhaps TRBD1 as D (5 bases). Deletions cut 4 bases from V and 2 bases from J, with 16 bases between. The CDR3 spans 15 residues. Germline V gives CDR1 SQVTM, CDR2 ANQGSEA. In nucleotides, the CDR3 is TGCAGCGTTGTTCTAAGCAGGGAACACACAGATACGCAGTATTTT. Translated, it gives CSVVLSREHTDTQYF.

The chain recombines TRBV20-1 with TRBJ2-1, with D possibly being TRBD2 (6 bases). From germline, CDR1 is DFQATT and CDR2 SNEGSKA (reference sequence). Trimming took 4 bases from V and 3 from J, leaving 13 bases between them. The CDR3 is made up of 14 amino acids. The CDR3 DNA reads as TGCAGTGCTAAGGTTCGGGAGCGCTACAATGAGCAGTTCTTC. Protein: CSAKVRERYNEQFF.

This clonotype was recorded a few times. Here the CDR3 DNA reads TGTGCCAGCAGTACCCTGACAGGGTGGTCCACCGGGGAGCTGTTTTTT. As protein: CASSTLTGWSTGELFF. V gene TRBV6-1 combines with J gene TRBJ2-2; 7 nucleotides align to TRBD1. V lost 5 bases and J lost 4; bases outside the gene matches: 10. CDR3 size: 16 residues. The germline V gene has CDR1 MNHNS and CDR2 SASEGT.

This clonotype was seen only a few times. This chain links TRBV7-3 with TRBJ2-4, with 7 bases aligning to TRBD2. The germline V gene has CDR1 SGHTA and CDR2 FQGTGA. V lost 4 bases and J lost 0; bases outside the gene matches: 6. The CDR3 is made up of 16 amino acids. The CDR3 DNA follows: TGTGCCAGCAGCTCACTAGCGACTTTAGCCAAAAACATTCAGTACTTC. As protein: CASSSLATLAKNIQYF.

The CDR3 coding sequence is TGTGCCAGCAGACCCCGGGACAGGGTCGAAAAACTGTTTTTT. Translated: CASRPRDRVEKLFF. The chain links TRBV27 to TRBJ1-4; 9 bases agree with TRBD1. The CDR3 contains 14 residues. Germline-derived CDR1 and CDR2 are MNHEY and SMNVEV (reference sequence). After removal of 6 bases from V and 8 bases from J, the junction contained 7 bases not matched to a gene.

This clonotype has more than one count but fewer than ten. The rearrangement joins TRBV4-2 to TRBJ2-3; D call uncertain. This CDR3 contains 12 residues. Germline values: CDR1 LGHNA, CDR2 YNFKEQ. V lost 1 base and J lost 4, with 3 bases in between. Here the CDR3 DNA reads TGTGCCAGCAGCCAAGGGGCAGATACGCAGTATTTT. It yields the protein CASSQGADTQYF.

The J gene is TRBJ2-1, the V gene TRBV4-2; tentative D call: TRBD2 (5 bases). The CDR3 contains 15 residues. Trimming took 3 bases from V and 13 from J, leaving 22 bases between them. From germline, CDR1 is LGHNA and CDR2 YNFKEQ. CDR3 sequence: CASSQDSAALTPQFF. CDR3 sequence (DNA): TGTGCCAGCAGCCAGGACTCGGCGGCCCTCACCCCCCAGTTCTTC.

The V gene is TRBV7-3, the J gene TRBJ2-1, with D tentatively TRBD2 (6 bases). The CDR3 has 19 amino acids. CDR1 is SGHTA, CDR2 FQGTGA, per germline. V was clipped by 2 bases and J by 6 bases, with 26 bases between them. CDR3 sequence (DNA): TGTGCCAGCAGCTTATTTCATTGGGGGGATGGCGGGAAGCCCAATGAGCAGTTCTTC. This codes for CASSLFHWGDGGKPNEQFF.

This clonotype was seen only a few times. V usage is TRBV20-1 and J usage is TRBJ2-7; 7 nucleotides align to TRBD1. CDR3 length: 15 amino acids. V dropped 7 bases and J dropped 4; count of bases not matched to a gene: 16. Germline V gives CDR1 DFQATT, CDR2 SNEGSKA (reference sequence). CDR3 region: CSGTTGQTAKYEQYF. The CDR3 DNA sequence: TGCAGTGGCACTACGGGACAGACGGCAAAGTACGAGCAGTACTTC.